Listed here is a single T cell receptor (beta chain). Its specificity is not known. The CDR3 runs 15 residues. CDR1 SGHTA and CDR2 FQGNSA come from the germline V gene. J lost 0 bases, V lost 5 bases, and 5 bases had no gene match. The sample originates from a study of T cell responses to AZD1222 COVID-19 vaccine. Overall study findings and caveats: Two AZD1222 doses significantly raised spike-specific TCR breadth and depth over controls. Reports say nearly half of spike-specific TCRs go after unmutated variant regions. Most donors were white British and more were female, and clonal diversity was possibly underestimated.

Assay used: immunoSEQ multiplex PCR; TCRdb lists only in-frame clones, some missing. The table has around 81,000 clones, approximately 90% seen once. The chain combines TRBV7-2 with TRBJ2-7; 9 nucleotides agree with TRBD1. The starting material was peripheral blood, obtained 28 days after the second AZD1222 dose. This sequence was found in an adult who received the AZD1222 COVID-19 vaccine. The CDR3 bases are TGTGCCAGCAGCCACCGGGACAGGGTCTCCTACGAGCAGTACTTC. This gives the protein CASSHRDRVSYEQYF.